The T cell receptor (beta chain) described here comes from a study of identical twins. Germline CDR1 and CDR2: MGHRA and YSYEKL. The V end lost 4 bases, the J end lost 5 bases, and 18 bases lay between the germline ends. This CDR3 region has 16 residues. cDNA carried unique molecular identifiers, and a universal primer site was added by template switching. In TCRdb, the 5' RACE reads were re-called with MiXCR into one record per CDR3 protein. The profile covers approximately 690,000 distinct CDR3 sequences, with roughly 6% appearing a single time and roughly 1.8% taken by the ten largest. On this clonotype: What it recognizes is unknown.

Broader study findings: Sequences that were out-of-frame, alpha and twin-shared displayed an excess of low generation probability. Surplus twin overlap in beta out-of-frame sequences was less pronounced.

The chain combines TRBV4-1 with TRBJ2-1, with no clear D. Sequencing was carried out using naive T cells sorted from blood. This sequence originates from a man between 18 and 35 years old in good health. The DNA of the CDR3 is TGCGCCAGCAGCCCTTTAGGGCAGGTCAACCACAATGAGCAGTTCTTC. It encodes CASSPLGQVNHNEQFF.